Listed below are T cell receptor beta chains from one sample, sequenced in a study of CD8 T cells in ankylosing spondylitis. A single record per CDR3 protein comes from TCRdb applying MiXCR to the 5' RACE reads. Among tens of thousands of distinct CDR3 sequences listed, 10% were seen once. Sequencing used blood, either unsorted or a sorted T cell fraction (not recorded which). Receptors were obtained from a male donor with ankylosing spondylitis or in good health (not recorded which). Each CDR3 is given with its conserved first and last residue. Each record gives: J gene, V gene, D gene, clone size, CDR3 protein, CDR3 DNA. D genes are given only for firm matches. Part of the rows lack a size; the others show once, few, many or a class for expanded clones.

>TRBJ2-2|TRBV29-1|.|many
CSVGDSDTGELFF
TGCAGCGTTGGAGATTCCGACACCGGGGAGCTGTTTTTT
>TRBJ1-3|TRBV9|.|once
CASSGEGGNTIYF
TGTGCCAGCAGCGGGGAGGGGGGAAACACCATATATTTT
>TRBJ1-6|TRBV6-1|.|many
CASSPRQVNSYNSPLHF
TGTGCCAGCAGCCCTAGACAGGTCAACTCCTATAATTCACCCCTCCACTTT
>TRBJ2-1|TRBV6-1|.|many
CASSREFDAEQFF
TGTGCCAGCAGTAGGGAGTTTGATGCTGAGCAGTTCTTC
>TRBJ2-5|TRBV15|TRBD1|many
CATSWDSQETQYF
TGTGCCACCAGCTGGGACAGTCAAGAGACCCAGTACTTC
>TRBJ2-5|TRBV11-2|TRBD2|many
CASSLGSGRLQETQYF
TGTGCCAGCAGCTTAGGTAGCGGGAGGCTCCAAGAGACCCAGTACTTC
>TRBJ2-1|TRBV29-1|TRBD2|.
CSVEPREGLFNEQFF
TGCAGCGTTGAACCGCGGGAGGGCCTCTTCAATGAGCAGTTCTTC
>TRBJ2-7|TRBV20-1|.|many
CSARMGNEQYF
TGCAGTGCTAGAATGGGGAACGAGCAGTACTTC
>TRBJ2-1|TRBV19|TRBD1|.
CASSIPGTVNEQFF
TGTGCCAGTAGTATCCCCGGGACAGTCAATGAGCAGTTCTTC
>TRBJ2-2|TRBV29-1|.|many
CSVDFQETNTGELFF
TGCAGCGTTGATTTCCAGGAGACCAACACCGGGGAGCTGTTTTTT
>TRBJ1-1|TRBV7-9|TRBD1|many
CASTPGTGAMNTEAFF
TGTGCCAGTACTCCCGGGACAGGGGCCATGAACACTGAAGCTTTCTTT
>TRBJ1-2|TRBV29-1|TRBD1|many
CSVSDRGRLNYYGYTF
TGCAGCGTCTCGGACAGGGGGCGACTTAATTACTATGGCTACACCTTC
>TRBJ1-2|TRBV12-3/TRBV12-4|.|many
CASSRDSIYGYTF
TGTGCCAGCAGCCGCGACAGCATCTATGGCTACACCTTC
>TRBJ2-1|TRBV9|TRBD2|.
CASSVEASGILGQFF
TGTGCCAGCAGCGTAGAGGCTAGCGGAATACTTGGGCAGTTCTTC
>TRBJ1-5|TRBV19|TRBD1|many
CASSISTGGGQPQHF
TGTGCCAGTAGTATTTCGACAGGGGGCGGCCAGCCCCAGCATTTT
>TRBJ2-7|TRBV14|.|many
CASSRYPASLEQYF
TGTGCCAGCAGCCGCTACCCCGCTTCTCTCGAGCAGTACTTC
>TRBJ2-7|TRBV7-2|.|few
CASSLAQGGRTYEQYF
TGTGCCAGCAGCTTAGCGCAGGGGGGAAGAACCTACGAGCAGTACTTC
>TRBJ2-7|TRBV3-1|.|many
CASSQVPVGSYEQYF
TGTGCCAGCAGCCAAGTGCCAGTAGGCTCCTACGAGCAGTACTTC
>TRBJ2-1|TRBV3-1|.|few
CASSQVTGSSYNEQFF
TGTGCCAGCAGCCAAGTGACCGGGAGCTCCTACAATGAGCAGTTCTTC
>TRBJ2-1|TRBV7-7|TRBD2|many
CASSPQGLNGDEQFF
TGTGCTAGCAGCCCCCAGGGACTAAATGGGGATGAGCAGTTCTTC
>TRBJ2-7|TRBV11-2|.|many
CASSHQDLYEQYF
TGTGCCAGCAGCCACCAGGACTTGTACGAGCAGTACTTC
>TRBJ1-4|TRBV5-1|TRBD1|many
CASCRTGGDEKLFF
TGCGCCAGCTGCCGGACAGGGGGAGACGAAAAACTGTTTTTT
>TRBJ2-1|TRBV5-1|.|many
CASSLEGWDEQFF
TGCGCCAGCAGCTTGGAGGGATGGGATGAGCAGTTCTTC
>TRBJ2-7|TRBV3-1|TRBD2|.
CASTHGGRAGQYF
TGTGCCAGCACCCACGGCGGGAGGGCCGGGCAGTACTTC
>TRBJ2-5|TRBV7-2|.|few
CASSSTGVQETQYF
TGTGCCAGCAGCTCAACAGGCGTTCAAGAGACCCAGTACTTC
>TRBJ1-2|TRBV20-1|TRBD1|many
CSARAADRALPGGYTF
TGCAGTGCTAGAGCCGCGGACAGGGCCTTACCTGGGGGCTACACCTTC
>TRBJ2-3|TRBV28|.|many
CASSFVRADTQYF
TGTGCCAGCAGTTTTGTCAGGGCAGATACGCAGTATTTT
>TRBJ2-5|TRBV27|.|.
CASSFTRQETQYF
TGTGCCAGCAGTTTCACACGGCAAGAGACCCAGTACTTC
>TRBJ1-1|TRBV18|.|many
CASSPPNQGMNTEAFF
TGTGCCAGCTCACCACCGAACCAGGGCATGAACACTGAAGCTTTCTTT
>TRBJ1-1|TRBV5-1|.|.
CASSTRGPGLTEAFF
TGCGCCAGCTCCACTAGGGGACCGGGGCTGACTGAAGCTTTCTTT
>TRBJ2-1|TRBV7-9|TRBD2|many
CASSVAGTTEYNEQFF
TGTGCCAGCAGCGTAGCCGGGACTACCGAATACAATGAGCAGTTCTTC
>TRBJ1-1|TRBV5-1|TRBD1|many
CASSLEGTVTEAFF
TGCGCCAGCAGCTTGGAGGGGACAGTGACTGAAGCTTTCTTT
>TRBJ2-7|TRBV7-2|TRBD2|many
CASSLSWTSGGSYEQYF
TGTGCCAGCAGCTTAAGTTGGACTAGCGGGGGCTCCTACGAGCAGTACTTC